These 22 T cell receptor beta chains originate from one sample sequenced in a study of blood T cell repertoires in COVID-19. This table comes from immunoSEQ multiplex PCR, and its TCRdb copy is limited to in-frame clones, with some not included. This sample has fewer than 250,000 clones, with around 82% found just once. The sequenced sample consisted of peripheral blood. The receptors here all came from a woman aged 70 to 79 with acute or convalescent COVID-19.

V usage is TRBV11-3 and J usage is TRBJ2-7; the D gene is possibly TRBD1 (6 bases). The CDR3 spans 14 residues. Germline V gene lookup returns CDR1 SGHNT and CDR2 YENEEA. The V end was cut by 3 bases, the J end by 6 bases, with 15 bases between. The CDR3 reads CASSLSGVGSEQYF. The CDR3 DNA reads as TGTGCCAGCAGCTTGTCAGGGGTCGGCTCCGAGCAGTACTTC.

This clone was recorded only once. The chain carries TRBV5-1 and TRBJ2-7, with D tentatively TRBD1 (5 bases). Germline loops: CDR1 SGHRS, CDR2 YFSETQ. The V end lost 4 bases, the J end lost 3 bases, and 20 bases lay between the germline ends. This CDR3 contains 16 residues. This chain's CDR3 is CASSPREGAGHYEQYF. CDR3 DNA: TGCGCCAGCAGCCCCCGTGAAGGGGCAGGGCACTACGAGCAGTACTTC.

V and J are TRBV5-1 and TRBJ1-5; no firm D call. From germline, CDR1 is SGHRS and CDR2 YFSETQ. V was pared by 4 bases and J by 5 bases, with 10 bases between. The CDR3 length is 13 residues. The DNA for the CDR3 is TGCGCCAGCAGCGGTGGGAGAGATCAGCCCCAGCATTTT. Translated, it gives CASSGGRDQPQHF.

There are a few counts of this clone. V and J are TRBV6-5 and TRBJ2-2, with D unclear. Trimming shortened V by 8 bases and J by 0 bases, and 7 bases separated the two germline ends. CDR3 size: 13 residues. Germline V gives CDR1 MNHEY, CDR2 SVGAGI. DNA for the CDR3: TGTGCCAGCGACATTGCGAACACCGGGGAGCTGTTTTTT. Translating gives CASDIANTGELFF.

J is TRBJ2-1 and V is TRBV6-5; no reliable D call. CDR1 and CDR2 (germline): MNHEY, SVGAGI. Trimming removed 0 bases at V and 9 bases at J, with 9 bases between. The CDR3 runs 13 residues. The chain's CDR3 is CASSYSEQFEQFF. The DNA of the CDR3 is TGTGCCAGCAGTTACTCGGAACAGTTTGAGCAGTTCTTC.

The chain employs TRBV7-2 and TRBJ2-7; TRBD2 matches at 11 bases. This CDR3 has 16 amino acids. Trimming at V came to 1 base and at J to 1 base, leaving 3 bases not matched to a gene. Germline V gives CDR1 SGHTA, CDR2 FQGNSA. The CDR3 nucleotides read TGTGCCAGCAGCTTAGGATTAGCGGGGGGGTCCTACGAGCAGTACTTC. The encoded protein is CASSLGLAGGSYEQYF.

This clone was detected only once. The genes are TRBV27 and TRBJ2-7, with 7 bases matching TRBD1. The germline CDR1 and CDR2 sequences are MNHEY and SMNVEV (reference sequence). The CDR3 sequence is 14 residues long. V was clipped by 5 bases and J by 6 bases; unmatched bases: 10. The CDR3 loop reads CASSPLQTGIEQYF. The CDR3 DNA reads as TGTGCCAGCAGTCCCCTACAGACAGGGATCGAGCAGTACTTC.

The J gene is TRBJ2-1, the V gene TRBV6-1, with TRBD2 matching 9 bases. The CDR3 is 18 residues long. CDR1 is MNHNS and CDR2 is SASEGT in the germline V gene. V shed 3 bases and J 4 bases; nucleotides not matched to a gene: 13. The CDR3 DNA is TGTGCCAGCAGTGAGATATTGGGGTCGAGCGGGGGGTACAATGAGCAGTTCTTC. It codes for CASSEILGSSGGYNEQFF.

This chain links TRBV5-6 with TRBJ1-4; 7 bases align to TRBD1. Germline loops: CDR1 SGHDT, CDR2 YYEEEE. The CDR3 has 15 residues. V was pared by 3 bases and J by 7 bases, with 9 bases of the junction left unmatched. The CDR3 nucleotides read TGTGCCAGCAGCTCCTTGGTCAGGGGGAGTGAAAAACTGTTTTTT. Amino acids: CASSSLVRGSEKLFF.

The rearrangement links TRBV7-2 to TRBJ1-2; TRBD1 aligns across 7 bases. After removal of 0 bases from V and 4 bases from J, the junction contained 11 bases not matched to a gene. Germline loops: CDR1 SGHTA, CDR2 FQGNSA. The CDR3 length is 17 residues. The CDR3, as DNA: TGTGCCAGCAGCTTAGCGCTTAGACAGGGAGGATTCTATGGCTACACCTTC. As protein: CASSLALRQGGFYGYTF.

The genes are TRBV28 and TRBJ1-5; perhaps TRBD1 as D (6 bases). Germline loops: CDR1 MDHEN, CDR2 SYDVKM. There are 15 residues in the CDR3. Trimming took 1 base from V and 1 from J, leaving 8 bases between them. The CDR3 sequence is CASSLYRVSNQPQHF. CDR3 sequence (DNA): TGTGCCAGCAGTTTATACAGGGTGAGCAATCAGCCCCAGCATTTT.

The rearrangement joins TRBV11-2 to TRBJ2-7; 12 bases fit TRBD1. Germline V gene lookup returns CDR1 SGHAT and CDR2 FQNNGV. The trim removed 5 bases at V and 2 bases at J, leaving 4 bases unmatched. This CDR3 contains 15 residues. CDR3 nucleotides: TGTGCCAGCAGCGTCGGGACAGGGGGCCCCTACGAGCAGTACTTC. This sequence encodes CASSVGTGGPYEQYF.

The chain's CDR3 is CASSPYAGEGYEQYF. CDR3 DNA: TGTGCCAGCAGCCCTTACGCAGGGGAGGGCTACGAGCAGTACTTC. The J gene is TRBJ2-7, the V gene TRBV9; a possible D gene is TRBD2 (7 bases). Germline V lookup: CDR1 SGDLS, CDR2 YYNGEE. Between the trimmed V and J ends, which lost 4 bases and 3 bases, there was a span of 17 bases. CDR3 size: 15 residues.

J is TRBJ1-6 and V is TRBV28, with a weak D call TRBD1 (5 bases). V dropped 6 bases and J dropped 10 bases, with 10 bases sitting between them. The CDR3 runs 12 residues. CDR1 is MDHEN and CDR2 is SYDVKM in the germline V gene. The CDR3 region has the DNA TGTGCCAGCAGCCAGACAGAATCACCCCTCCACTTT. It specifies CASSQTESPLHF.

The chain uses TRBV7-2 and TRBJ2-1, with 13 bases fitting TRBD2. J gave up 4 bases and V 1 base, and 1 base lay outside the gene matches. CDR3 length equals 16 residues. Germline lookup yields CDR1 SGHTA and CDR2 FQGNSA. CDR3 in amino acids: CASSLGGLAGYNEQFF. CDR3 nucleotide sequence: TGTGCCAGCAGCTTAGGGGGACTAGCGGGGTACAATGAGCAGTTCTTC.

In this sample, this clone turned up a few times. The gene calls are TRBV5-1 and TRBJ1-1; unclear D gene. This CDR3 comprises 15 residues. CDR1 SGHRS and CDR2 YFSETQ come from the germline V gene. V shed 0 bases and J shed 1 base, with 10 bases lying between them. CDR3 loop: CASSLAQAGNTEAFF. CDR3 in DNA: TGCGCCAGCAGCTTGGCCCAGGCCGGGAACACTGAAGCTTTCTTT. Together with reference TRBV5-1 and TRBJ1-1, the CDR3 gives the full variable domain: KAGVTQTPRYLIKTRGQQVTLSCSPISGHRSVSWYQQTPGQGLQFLFEYFSETQRNKGNFPGRFSGRQFSNSRSEMNVSTLELGDSALYLCASSLAQAGNTEAFFGQGTRLTVV.

This rearrangement joins TRBV10-3 to TRBJ2-1, with TRBD1 matching 8 bases. Germline CDR1 and CDR2: ENHRY and SYGVKD. This CDR3 is built from 16 residues. V was clipped by 2 bases and J by 5 bases; unmatched bases: 8. The CDR3 sequence is CAISEPIGQGNNEQFF. CDR3 in DNA: TGTGCCATCAGTGAGCCAATAGGACAGGGTAACAATGAGCAGTTCTTC.

The chain joins TRBV7-2 to TRBJ2-2; 9 bases map to TRBD2. The CDR3 is made up of 15 amino acids. Germline-derived CDR1 and CDR2 are SGHTA and FQGNSA. Trimming removed 5 bases from V and 1 base from J; junction bases left unmatched: 2. This chain's CDR3 is CASSLSGGNTGELFF. The DNA of the CDR3 is TGTGCCAGCAGCCTTAGCGGGGGGAACACCGGGGAGCTGTTTTTT.

The chain has TRBV18 and TRBJ2-7; TRBD2 is a possible D gene (5 bases). Looked up from germline, CDR1 is KGHSH and CDR2 is LQKENI. This CDR3 is built from 15 residues. V lost 6 bases and J lost 2, with 17 bases in between. The CDR3 coding sequence is TGTGCCAGCTCCGAGGGCGCGGCTTCTACCTACGAGCAGTACTTC. Translation gives CASSEGAASTYEQYF.

The genes are TRBV28 and TRBJ1-5; D gene unclear. This CDR3 region has 16 residues. Germline V CDR1 and CDR2: MDHEN, SYDVKM. The germline V and J ends were trimmed by 3 bases and 3 bases, with 15 bases remaining between them. CDR3 sequence (DNA): TGTGCCAGCAGTTTTCTGGGAGGAATGACCAATCAGCCCCAGCATTTT. It codes for CASSFLGGMTNQPQHF.

This clone was observed a handful of times. V and J are TRBV6-5 and TRBJ1-2, with 7 bases identical to TRBD1. Germline V CDR1 and CDR2: MNHEY, SVGAGI. The CDR3 runs to 13 residues. V lost 7 bases to trimming and J lost 5 bases; unmatched junction nucleotides: 7. The CDR3: CASTRDSQYGYTF. In nucleotides, the CDR3 is TGTGCCAGCACGAGGGACAGCCAGTATGGCTACACCTTC.

A remark on this clone: The sample contains more than one DNA sequence encoding this CDR3. This chain joins TRBV5-1 and TRBJ1-2; 7 bases align to TRBD1. The J segment lost 5 bases and the V segment lost 1 base, leaving 5 bases of the junction unmatched. Germline CDR1 and CDR2: SGHRS and YFSETQ. The CDR3 has 14 residues. CDR3 sequence reads: CASSLTGEGYGYTF. Written as DNA, the CDR3 is TGCGCCAGCAGCTTGACAGGGGAAGGTTATGGCTACACCTTC. Using reference TRBV5-1 and TRBJ1-2 for the parts outside the CDR3, the full variable domain is KAGVTQTPRYLIKTRGQQVTLSCSPISGHRSVSWYQQTPGQGLQFLFEYFSETQRNKGNFPGRFSGRQFSNSRSEMNVSTLELGDSALYLCASSLTGEGYGYTFGSGTRLTVV.